The rows below give T cell receptor beta chains drawn from one sample of a study of blood T cell repertoires in COVID-19. The method was immunoSEQ multiplex PCR; TCRdb's version includes in-frame clones alone and lacks a portion of them. The sample holds roughly 32,000 clones, about 90% seen once. Input material: peripheral blood. These receptors originate from a man between 65 and 85 years old with active or convalescent COVID-19. Each CDR3 is given with its conserved first and last residue. Fields, in order: D gene, J gene, clone size, V gene, CDR3 protein, CDR3 DNA. D genes are given only for firm matches. Clone size is not always given. Where it is, it says once, few, many or a class for expanded clones.

.	TRBJ2-3	.	TRBV5-5	CASSPVGGRTDTQYF	TGTGCCAGCAGTCCCGTAGGGGGACGCACAGATACGCAGTATTTT
TRBD2	TRBJ2-5	.	TRBV4-2	CASSQDLAGQETQYF	TGTGCCAGCAGCCAAGATTTAGCGGGGCAAGAGACCCAGTACTTC
.	TRBJ1-2	few	TRBV11-2	CASSLESGGWDGYTF	TGTGCCAGCAGCTTAGAGTCGGGGGGCTGGGATGGCTACACCTTC
.	TRBJ2-1	.	TRBV7-8	CASSPQGGDNEQFF	TGTGCCAGCAGCCCCCAAGGCGGAGACAATGAGCAGTTCTTC
.	TRBJ2-7	.	TRBV7-9	CASSLWAGPSYEQYF	TGTGCCAGCAGCCTTTGGGCCGGCCCTTCCTACGAGCAGTACTTC
.	TRBJ2-1	.	TRBV14	CASSRTGSRVPYNEQFF	TGTGCCAGCAGCCGTACAGGGTCCCGGGTACCCTACAATGAGCAGTTCTTC
TRBD1	TRBJ1-1	.	TRBV6-5	CASSSRDRLFGTEAFF	TGTGCCAGCAGTTCCCGGGACAGGCTTTTTGGCACTGAAGCTTTCTTT
TRBD2	TRBJ2-3	.	TRBV10-3	CAISENGRDTDTQYF	TGTGCCATCAGTGAGAATGGGAGGGACACAGATACGCAGTATTTT
TRBD1	TRBJ1-5	.	TRBV5-5	CASSRTGDVQPQHF	TGTGCCAGCAGCAGGACAGGGGATGTTCAGCCCCAGCATTTT
.	TRBJ1-4	.	TRBV27	CASRKVGALEKLFF	TGTGCCAGCCGGAAAGTGGGGGCACTTGAAAAACTGTTTTTT
TRBD1	TRBJ1-6	.	TRBV28	CASSQTWTGGNSPLHF	TGTGCCAGCAGCCAAACCTGGACAGGGGGCAATTCACCCCTCCACTTT
.	TRBJ1-1	.	TRBV28	CASSLGGAGGNTEAFF	TGTGCCAGCAGTTTGGGGGGAGCAGGAGGCAACACTGAAGCTTTCTTT
.	TRBJ1-2	.	TRBV27	CASSRAISNYGYTF	TGTGCCAGCAGTAGAGCGATATCTAACTATGGCTACACCTTC
TRBD2	TRBJ2-1	.	TRBV5-1	CASRDPSGDNEQFF	TGCGCCAGCAGGGATCCTAGCGGGGACAATGAGCAGTTCTTC
TRBD1	TRBJ1-4	once	TRBV7-9	CASSPGTGGNEKLFF	TGTGCCAGCAGCCCTGGGACAGGGGGTAATGAAAAACTGTTTTTT
TRBD1	TRBJ2-7	.	TRBV5-5	CASTPRTGRSEQYF	TGTGCCAGCACCCCCCGGACAGGGCGGAGCGAGCAGTACTTC
.	TRBJ1-3	.	TRBV7-2	CASSLVPSRRDSGNTIYF	TGTGCCAGCAGCTTAGTCCCCTCACGACGGGACTCTGGAAACACCATATATTTT
TRBD1	TRBJ1-1	.	TRBV28	CASSLMGQRFNTEAFF	TGTGCCAGCAGTTTAATGGGACAGAGATTCAACACTGAAGCTTTCTTT
TRBD2	TRBJ2-2	.	TRBV9	CASSLGLAGHTGELFF	TGTGCCAGCAGCCTCGGACTAGCGGGTCACACCGGGGAGCTGTTTTTT
.	TRBJ2-7	few	TRBV29-1	CSVGDFYEQYF	TGCAGCGTAGGGGACTTCTACGAGCAGTACTTC
.	TRBJ2-2	.	TRBV30	CAWRSQGTGELFF	TGTGCCTGGAGATCACAGGGAACCGGGGAGCTGTTTTTT
TRBD2	TRBJ2-5	.	TRBV4-2	CASSQAGGGETQYF	TGTGCCAGCAGCCAAGCGGGGGGAGGGGAGACCCAGTACTTC
TRBD1	TRBJ2-6	.	TRBV7-9	CASSLASGTGFQHVLTF	TGTGCCAGCAGCTTAGCGAGTGGGACAGGGTTTCAGCACGTCCTGACTTTC
TRBD1	TRBJ1-2	.	TRBV7-2	CASSLVTGNGYTF	TGTGCCAGCAGCTTAGTGACAGGGAATGGCTACACCTTC
TRBD1	TRBJ2-1	.	TRBV28	CASSRGQGGNEQFF	TGTGCCAGCAGCCGGGGACAGGGGGGCAATGAGCAGTTCTTC
.	TRBJ2-7	.	TRBV7-2	CASSLGVIPRYF	TGTGCCAGCAGCCTAGGAGTGATACCTCGATACTTC
TRBD1	TRBJ1-1	.	TRBV10-3	CAITSTGGTEAFF	TGTGCCATCACCTCGACAGGGGGAACTGAAGCTTTCTTT
TRBD1	TRBJ2-2	.	TRBV24-1	CATGTGFANTGELFF	TGTGCCACCGGGACAGGATTCGCGAACACCGGGGAGCTGTTTTTT
.	TRBJ1-2	.	TRBV9	CASSVQGRHGYTF	TGTGCCAGCAGCGTACAGGGAAGACATGGCTACACCTTC
.	TRBJ1-5	.	TRBV30	CAWSAGQGNQPQHF	TGTGCCTGGAGTGCAGGGCAGGGCAATCAGCCCCAGCATTTT
.	TRBJ1-1	.	TRBV10-3	CATLYVDNSNTEAFF	TGTGCCACCTTATACGTAGACAACTCGAACACTGAAGCTTTCTTT
.	TRBJ2-3	.	TRBV7-9	CASSFWGELATDTQYF	TGTGCCAGCAGCTTTTGGGGGGAACTCGCAACAGATACGCAGTATTTT
.	TRBJ1-2	.	TRBV28	CASSLPTQGYGYTF	TGTGCCAGCAGTCTTCCGACTCAGGGCTATGGCTACACCTTC
.	TRBJ1-2	once	TRBV24-1	CATKETAVTLYGYTF	TGTGCCACCAAGGAGACAGCCGTTACTCTCTATGGCTACACCTTC
.	TRBJ1-1	.	TRBV7-2	CASSLTLRGTEAFF	TGTGCCAGCAGCTTAACACTCCGCGGGACTGAAGCTTTCTTT
.	TRBJ1-5	.	TRBV30	CAWSVQGGTNQPQHF	TGTGCCTGGAGTGTACAAGGGGGAACCAATCAGCCCCAGCATTTT
TRBD2	TRBJ2-7	.	TRBV2	CASTPGGTTYLEQYF	TGTGCCAGCACCCCGGGGGGGACAACCTACTTGGAGCAGTACTTC
.	TRBJ2-3	.	TRBV6-5	CASSYSPGDTQYF	TGTGCCAGCAGTTACTCCCCCGGAGATACGCAGTATTTT
TRBD1	TRBJ2-7	.	TRBV19	CASSPYGTGGSYEQYF	TGTGCCAGTAGTCCGTACGGGACAGGGGGCTCCTACGAGCAGTACTTC
.	TRBJ2-5	.	TRBV2	CASTRDFQETQYF	TGTGCCAGCACCCGGGACTTCCAAGAGACCCAGTACTTC
.	TRBJ1-3	.	TRBV29-1	CSVEDSGRGNTIYF	TGCAGCGTTGAAGATTCAGGGCGTGGAAACACCATATATTTT
.	TRBJ2-2	.	TRBV19	CASSIWGQNTGELFF	TGTGCCAGTAGTATATGGGGACAGAACACCGGGGAGCTGTTTTTT
TRBD1	TRBJ1-2	once	TRBV27	CASSSWDSIRGGYTF	TGTGCCAGCAGTTCCTGGGACAGTATAAGGGGAGGCTACACCTTC